This TCR beta chain appears in the sequencing data of a study of blood T cell repertoires in COVID-19. Turning to the study itself: PBMCs, B-cell-depleted T cells, or T cells were the source of the cDNA or gDNA that made up the material.

Some clones are missing from TCRdb's copy, which holds only in-frame ones; the method was immunoSEQ multiplex PCR. The repertoire holds over 200,000 clones, with approximately 91% as singletons. V shed 4 bases and J shed 5 bases, with 17 bases lying between them. Germline V lookup: CDR1 LGHNA, CDR2 YSLEER. The CDR3 extends over 15 amino acids. The receptor comes from a woman aged 60 to 75 with acute or convalescent COVID-19. Sequencing was carried out using peripheral blood. The chain employs TRBV4-3 and TRBJ2-5, with a possible D match to TRBD2 (5 bases). For the CDR3, the DNA is TGCGCCAGCAGCCGCACTCTAACTAGTCGGGAGACCCAGTACTTC. It encodes CASSRTLTSRETQYF.